The 21 T cell receptor beta chains below were found in one sample sequenced in a study of CD8+ T cells in alopecia areata. In each case, RNA was isolated and then reverse transcribed into cDNA as the sequencing template. Data came from immunoSEQ multiplex PCR; TCRdb stores just in-frame clones and leaves some out. The specimen has over 100,000 clones, none found just once. The source material was lesional skin. The receptors derive from a C3H/HeJ mouse with alopecia areata. Strain haplotype at MHC: H2-k.

This clone was seen a handful of times. Gene names denote mouse genes. The CDR3 end lies 4 residues beyond the end of the read and is filled in from the germline J gene. The V call is TRBV5, the J call TRBJ2-1; 13 nucleotides agree with TRBD2. CDR1 and CDR2 (germline): LGHNA, YNLKQL (reference sequence). Trimming at V came to 4 bases and at J to 5 bases, leaving 2 bases not matched to a gene. The CDR3 contains 15 residues. Partial CDR3 DNA: TGTGCCAGCAGCCTCGGGACTGGGGGGGATGCT. Protein: CASSLGTGGDA. The whole CDR3 sequence is CASSLGTGGDAEQFF.

Concerning this clone: Genes and germline are mouse. The missing CDR3 end, 4 residues past where the read stops, is filled in from the germline J gene. The J gene is TRBJ2-3, the V gene TRBV13-3, with 7 nucleotides matching TRBD1. The CDR3 is made up of 15 amino acids. V lost 5 bases and J lost 2; bases outside the gene matches: 8. Germline V gene sequence: CDR1 NNHDY, CDR2 SYVADS. CDR3: CASRRQGGNAETLYF. The CDR3 bases that were read are TGTGCCAGCAGAAGACAGGGCGGAAATGCAGAA.

On this clone itself: Genes and germline are mouse. With the read ending 4 residues before the CDR3 end, the germline J gene is used to fill in that end. The V and J genes are TRBV1 and TRBJ1-4; 9 positions match TRBD1. In germline, CDR1 is NSQYPW, CDR2 LRSPGD (reference sequence). The CDR3 totals 17 residues. Trimming removed 3 bases from V and 0 bases from J; junction bases left unmatched: 5. This chain's CDR3 is CTCSAGDRAISNERLFF. Incomplete CDR3 DNA: TGCACCTGCAGTGCGGGGGACAGGGCAATTTCCAACGAA.

Regarding this clone: Each gene name is a mouse one. The read terminates 4 residues ahead of where the CDR3 ends, so the germline J gene completes it. The chain has TRBV13-3 and TRBJ2-7; the match to TRBD1 covers 9 bases. The CDR3 has 14 amino acids. Per germline, CDR1 NNHDY and CDR2 SYVADS. V trimming: 3 bases; J trimming: 3 bases; junction bases outside the gene matches: 4. The CDR3 spells CASSAGQGIYEQYF. The covered CDR3 bases are TGTGCCAGCAGTGCGGGACAGGGAATCTAT.

This clone has only a few counts. Genes here carry mouse names. The read is 4 residues too short to cover the CDR3 end, so that end is filled in from the germline J gene. The chain recombines TRBV16 with TRBJ2-7; 8 bases are shared with TRBD2. This CDR3 has 17 amino acids. V lost 1 base and J lost 0; bases outside the gene matches: 8. The germline gives CDR1 SGHSA, CDR2 FRNQAP. CDR3 sequence reads: CASSLGLGWRSSYEQYF. The DNA read from the CDR3 is TGTGCAAGCAGCTTAGGACTGGGGTGGAGGAGCTCCTAT.

A word on this clone: Genes here carry mouse names. The sequenced CDR3 bases are TGCACCTGCAGTGCAGATGCTGGGTTCCAAGAC. It translates to CTCSADAGFQD. The full CDR3 sequence reads CTCSADAGFQDTQYF. The chain employs TRBV1 and TRBJ2-5, with a possible D match to TRBD2 (5 bases). Sequencing ends 4 residues short of the CDR3 end; the germline J gene provides the rest. CDR3 size: 15 residues. Trimming pared 0 bases from V and 2 bases from J, leaving 9 bases between. Germline V CDR1 and CDR2: NSQYPW, LRSPGD (reference sequence).

This clone was recorded many times. Any gene name here is a mouse gene name. Sequencing ends 4 residues short of the CDR3 end; the germline J gene provides the rest. The rearrangement uses TRBV13-3 and TRBJ1-4; 8 bases are a match to TRBD1. V was clipped by 1 base and J by 4 bases; unmatched bases: 6. Germline V lookup: CDR1 NNHDY, CDR2 SYVADS. This CDR3 comprises 16 residues. CDR3 DNA, as far as it was read: TGTGCCAGCAGTGATAGGGCAGGGGGCGACAACGAA. This sequence encodes CASSDRAGGDNE. The entire CDR3 is CASSDRAGGDNERLFF.

This clone was seen a handful of times. These gene names are mouse names. The read halts 4 residues ahead of the CDR3 end, with the missing end drawn from the germline J gene. V is TRBV19 and J is TRBJ1-1; a possible D gene is TRBD1 (6 bases). The CDR3 loop spans 14 amino acids. Germline V lookup: CDR1 FNHDT, CDR2 SITEND (reference sequence). The CDR3 bases that were read are TGTGCCAGCAGTATACGGGCAGGGGTGACA. Encoded protein: CASSIRAGVT. The whole CDR3 protein reads CASSIRAGVTEVFF.

As concerns this clone: Gene names and germline match the mouse. The CDR3 extends 4 residues past the end of the read, so its final part is completed from the germline J gene. The chain employs TRBV12-1 and TRBJ1-1; 9 bases match TRBD1. J lost 4 bases, V lost 0 bases, and 2 bases had no gene match. The CDR3 extends over 14 amino acids. Germline loops: CDR1 SGHSN, CDR2 HYEKVE. The part of the CDR3 DNA that was read is TGTGCCAGCTCTCTCGGGACAGGGAGCACA. It specifies CASSLGTGST. In full, the CDR3 reads CASSLGTGSTEVFF.

This clone was observed a few times. Germline and genes here are mouse. The read comes to an end 4 residues before the CDR3 does, leaving the germline J gene to fill in the end. The chain uses TRBV31 and TRBJ1-4; the D gene is possibly TRBD1 (6 bases). Trimming removed 1 base at V and 0 bases at J, with 9 bases between. The V gene's germline CDR1 is GKSSPN and CDR2 SITVG. The CDR3 is 15 amino acids. Incomplete CDR3 DNA: TGTGCCTGGAGTCCTTCAGGGGTTTCCAACGAA. It is translated as CAWSPSGVSNE. The CDR3 as a whole reads CAWSPSGVSNERLFF.

As to this clone: The genes are named according to mouse. The read ends 4 residues early relative to the CDR3; the germline J gene fills the gap. V usage is TRBV13-3 and J usage is TRBJ2-7, with D perhaps matching TRBD1 (6 bases). Looked up from germline, CDR1 is NNHDY and CDR2 is SYVADS. The CDR3 contains 14 residues. The CDR3 sequence is CASRESGTPYEQYF. The DNA read from the CDR3 is TGTGCCAGCAGAGAGTCCGGGACACCATAT.

This clone was observed a few times. Mouse germline and gene names are used. The read comes to an end 4 residues before the CDR3 does, leaving the germline J gene to fill in the end. The chain uses TRBV14 and TRBJ2-5; 10 bases map to TRBD1. Per the germline V gene, CDR1 is SGHDT and CDR2 is FRDEAV. This CDR3 comprises 13 residues. This CDR3 reads CASSWGQGDTQYF. The CDR3 bases that were read are TGTGCCAGCAGTTGGGGACAGGGGGAC.

This clone was found a few times. Gene names denote mouse genes. With the read ending 4 residues before the CDR3 end, the germline J gene is used to fill in that end. V gene TRBV19 combines with J gene TRBJ2-7; 11 nucleotides agree with TRBD2. The germline CDR1 and CDR2 sequences are FNHDT and SITEND (reference sequence). This CDR3 comprises 13 residues. Partial CDR3 DNA: TGTGCCAGCAGGCCACTGGGGGGGCAT. Amino acids: CASRPLGGH. The whole CDR3 reads CASRPLGGHEQYF.

On this clone: The gene symbols are mouse symbols. The read ends 4 residues before the CDR3 terminus; that terminus is restored from the germline J gene. J is TRBJ1-2 and V is TRBV19; D is possibly TRBD1 (6 bases). Germline CDR1 FNHDT, CDR2 SITEND (reference sequence). The CDR3 has 15 amino acids. V shed 2 bases and J shed 0 bases, with 11 bases lying between them. Partial CDR3 DNA: TGTGCCAGCAGTATCATAGGACAGACAAACTCC. Amino acid sequence: CASSIIGQTNS. The whole CDR3 reads CASSIIGQTNSDYTF.

This clone was counted only a few times. Genes here carry mouse names. The CDR3 end falls 4 residues outside the read, so it is completed with the germline J gene. Other DNA sequences in this specimen translate into the identical CDR3. This chain connects TRBV19 to TRBJ2-2, with 9 bases fitting TRBD1. J gave up 2 bases and V 5 bases, and 4 bases lay outside the gene matches. The CDR3 loop spans 15 amino acids. Germline CDR1 FNHDT, CDR2 SITEND (reference sequence). The covered CDR3 bases are TGTGCCAGCAGCCCCGGACAGGGGAACACCGGG. It codes for CASSPGQGNTG. The full CDR3 sequence reads CASSPGQGNTGQLYF.

There are a few counts of this clone. The genes and germline here are from mouse. The CDR3 is cut off 4 residues early in the read; its end comes from the germline J gene. The V and J genes are TRBV17 and TRBJ1-2, with 9 bases that match TRBD1. Germline loops: CDR1 MNHDT, CDR2 YYDKIL. There are 14 residues in the CDR3. V shed 5 bases, J shed 1 base, and the junction held 2 bases outside the gene matches. CDR3: CASSLGQGNSDYTF. The covered CDR3 bases are TGTGCTAGCAGTCTGGGACAGGGAAACTCC.

In regard to this clone: Mouse gene names apply. The CDR3 end falls 4 residues outside the read, so it is completed with the germline J gene. This chain connects TRBV13-3 to TRBJ2-7; 9 nucleotides match TRBD1. The CDR3 extends over 14 amino acids. The germline CDR1 and CDR2 sequences are NNHDY and SYVADS. This CDR3 is CASSAGQGSYEQYF. The CDR3 DNA, read in part, is TGTGCCAGCAGTGCCGGACAGGGGTCTTAT.

About this clone itself: Mouse names are used for the genes. With the read ending 4 residues before the CDR3 end, the germline J gene is used to fill in that end. The gene calls are TRBV13-3 and TRBJ2-7, with 10 positions matching TRBD2. Germline CDR1 NNHDY, CDR2 SYVADS. The CDR3 has 16 residues. V was pared by 3 bases and J by 0 bases, with 6 bases of the junction left unmatched. The CDR3 loop is CASSVLGGFSSYEQYF. The DNA read from the CDR3 is TGTGCCAGCAGTGTACTGGGGGGGTTCAGCTCCTAT.

As for this clone: Gene names refer to mouse genes. Sequencing ends 4 residues short of the CDR3 end; the germline J gene provides the rest. The chain uses TRBV1 and TRBJ1-4, with 10 bases matching TRBD1. There are 17 residues in the CDR3. V shed 0 bases, J shed 6 bases, and the junction held 7 bases outside the gene matches. From germline, CDR1 is NSQYPW and CDR2 LRSPGD (reference sequence). The covered CDR3 bases are TGCACCTGCAGTGCAGATCCGGGACAGGGGAGGGACGAA. This encodes CTCSADPGQGRDE. The full CDR3 reads CTCSADPGQGRDERLFF.

In regard to this clone: Gene names denote mouse genes. From the germline J gene comes the end of the CDR3, since the read stops 4 residues before it. V and J are TRBV13-1 and TRBJ1-1; TRBD1 might be the D (6 bases). The V and J ends lost 6 bases and 3 bases respectively, with 12 bases between them. The CDR3 length is 13 residues. From germline, CDR1 is NSHNY and CDR2 SYGAGN. The CDR3 sequence is CASNNRVDTEVFF. The CDR3 DNA, read in part, is TGTGCCAGCAATAACAGGGTGGACACA.

This clone has a handful of counts. Mouse germline and gene names are used. The DNA ends 4 residues before the CDR3 does, and the rest of the CDR3 is filled in from the germline J gene. V gene TRBV13-3 combines with J gene TRBJ2-5, with TRBD1 identical over 7 bases. The CDR3 is 14 amino acids. Germline V gene data show CDR1 as NNHDY and CDR2 as SYVADS. CDR3 bases read: TGTGCCAGCACCCGACAGGGTATTGGAGAC. Protein sequence: CASTRQGIGD. The entire CDR3 protein is CASTRQGIGDTQYF.